This T cell receptor (beta chain) was captured by sequencing in a study of siplizumab effects on memory and regulatory T cells. Whole-study findings and limits: Under siplizumab, alloreactive sequences traced to unstimulated CD4+ memory cells were significantly reduced. Major contributors to the alloresponse seemed to be naive T cells, which also appeared more diverse than memory cells.

Only one count was recorded for this clone. Its antigen is currently unknown. Profiled with immunoSEQ multiplex PCR; TCRdb holds only in-frame clones, not every one. The table shows roughly 100,000 clones, with about 92% occurring only once. The germline V and J ends were trimmed by 2 bases and 13 bases, with 9 bases remaining between them. The germline V gene encodes CDR1 MNHEY and CDR2 SVGAGI. The CDR3 length is 11 residues. This sequence originates from a human donor in good health. Specimen: CD4+ T cells sorted from blood. The chain recombines TRBV6-5 with TRBJ2-1, with D unresolved. Written as DNA, the CDR3 is TGTGCCAGCAGTTACCCCCCACCTCAGTTCTTC. It is translated as CASSYPPPQFF.